This entry lists 8 T cell receptor beta chains sequenced from one sample in a study of technical replicates of blood from several donors. TCRdb's copy holds only in-frame clones and misses some; the assay was immunoSEQ multiplex PCR. The sample includes approximately 79,000 clones, over 75% of them seen just once. The sequenced sample consisted of T cells isolated from PBMCs. All receptors come from a human donor in good health.

This clone has just one count. This chain joins TRBV29-1 and TRBJ2-1, with 7 bases lining up with TRBD2. Germline values: CDR1 SQVTM, CDR2 ANQGSEA. The CDR3 runs 13 residues. The junction had 0 bases not matched to a gene; V was cut back by 4 bases and J by 0 bases. CDR3 sequence reads: CSVAGGSYNEQFF. Written as DNA, the CDR3 is TGCAGCGTTGCGGGGGGCTCCTACAATGAGCAGTTCTTC.

The V call is TRBV6-5, the J call TRBJ2-3; 8 bases agree with TRBD2. Germline CDR1 MNHEY, CDR2 SVGAGI. The CDR3 runs 15 residues. V lost 2 bases, J lost 6 bases, and 7 bases stayed unmatched. In nucleotides, the CDR3 is TGTGCCAGCAGTTACCAAGGGCGGGAGGCCGATACGCAGTATTTT. Protein sequence: CASSYQGREADTQYF.

The chain has TRBV5-1 and TRBJ1-1; D is possibly TRBD1 (6 bases). CDR1 and CDR2 (germline): SGHRS, YFSETQ. With 4 bases removed from V and 2 bases from J, the gap between germline ends came to 15 bases. This CDR3 spans 15 amino acids. CDR3 region: CASSAKIQGNTEAFF. The CDR3 region has the DNA TGCGCCAGCAGCGCGAAGATACAGGGAAACACTGAAGCTTTCTTT.

J is TRBJ2-1 and V is TRBV6-6, with a tentative D call TRBD1 (6 bases). The CDR3 spans 15 residues. The V and J ends lost 5 bases and 3 bases respectively, with 14 bases between them. Germline V lookup: CDR1 MNHNY, CDR2 SVGAGI (reference sequence). This chain's CDR3 is CASSAGTQHYNEQFF. As DNA, the CDR3 is TGTGCCAGCAGTGCCGGGACACAGCACTACAATGAGCAGTTCTTC.

This CDR3 reads CASSLSGGIYEQYF. As DNA, the CDR3 is TGTGCCAGCAGTTTATCGGGGGGGATCTACGAGCAGTACTTC. This rearrangement joins TRBV27 to TRBJ2-7, with 7 bases fitting TRBD2. The CDR3 is made up of 14 amino acids. Germline V gene sequence: CDR1 MNHEY, CDR2 SMNVEV (reference sequence). Trimming removed 0 bases from V and 3 bases from J; junction bases left unmatched: 2.

This rearrangement joins TRBV11-3 to TRBJ2-3; the D is unclear. The CDR3 has 16 residues. The germline V gene encodes CDR1 SGHNT and CDR2 YENEEA. V lost 0 bases to trimming and J lost 2 bases, with 12 bases between them. In DNA, the CDR3 is TGTGCCAGCAGCTTAGATCTTGAGGAGATCACAGATACGCAGTATTTT. Translation: CASSLDLEEITDTQYF.

The chain has TRBV7-3 and TRBJ2-2; the D gene is possibly TRBD2 (6 bases). V shed 2 bases and J shed 1 base, with 8 bases lying between them. The CDR3 covers 15 residues. Germline values: CDR1 SGHTA, CDR2 FQGTGA. The CDR3: CASSLFSGNTGELFF. The CDR3 DNA reads TGTGCCAGCAGCTTATTTAGCGGGAACACCGGGGAGCTGTTTTTT.

This clone appeared a few times. The chain employs TRBV2 and TRBJ1-3; possibly TRBD1 for D (5 bases). Trimming removed 11 bases from V and 0 bases from J, with 11 bases in between. CDR3 length: 13 amino acids. Germline CDR1 reads SNHLY; CDR2 reads FYNNEI. The CDR3 DNA reads as TGTGCCGGAACAGGTAGCTCTGGAAACACCATATATTTT. Protein: CAGTGSSGNTIYF.